The 4 T cell receptor beta chains in this list originate from one sample, sequenced in a study of technical replicates of blood from several donors. Generated by immunoSEQ multiplex PCR, the TCRdb table keeps only in-frame clones and is missing some. The table has over 10,000 clones, approximately 83% seen once. What was sequenced was PBMCs. The receptors come from a human donor in good health.

This clone was recorded a few times. V gene TRBV18 combines with J gene TRBJ1-2; D is perhaps TRBD1 (5 bases). The V gene's germline CDR1 is KGHSH and CDR2 LQKENI. The CDR3 spans 14 residues. V was cut by 3 bases and J by 3 bases, with 11 bases left in between. CDR3 amino acids: CASSPRTTHYGYTF. In DNA form, the CDR3 reads TGTGCCAGCTCACCTAGGACAACTCACTATGGCTACACCTTC.

The rearrangement links TRBV29-1 to TRBJ1-5; the D is unclear. The CDR3 has 13 amino acids. The germline V and J ends were trimmed by 4 bases and 3 bases, with 10 bases remaining between them. Germline values: CDR1 SQVTM, CDR2 ANQGSEA. The CDR3 protein is CSVGAAVNQPQHF. For the CDR3, the DNA is TGCAGCGTTGGGGCAGCGGTCAATCAGCCCCAGCATTTT.

The chain links TRBV7-2 to TRBJ2-7; D might be TRBD2 (6 bases). Germline loops: CDR1 SGHTA, CDR2 FQGNSA. Trimming stripped 6 bases from V and 0 bases from J, with 12 bases between. This CDR3 has 14 amino acids. CDR3 coding DNA: TGTGCCAGCAGTGTCGGGAGCCCCTCCTACGAGCAGTACTTC. Its translation is CASSVGSPSYEQYF.

The chain uses TRBV7-8 and TRBJ1-5; D unresolved. CDR3 length: 12 amino acids. Trimming removed 3 bases at V and 7 bases at J, with 7 bases between. Germline V gives CDR1 SGHVS, CDR2 FQNEAQ. The CDR3 sequence is CASSFRGQPQHF. CDR3 bases: TGTGCCAGCAGCTTCCGGGGACAGCCCCAGCATTTT.